A single sample gave rise to the 20 T cell receptor beta chains below, sequenced in a study of T-cell memory formation after mild COVID-19. A single record per CDR3 protein comes from TCRdb applying MiXCR to the 5' RACE reads. The sample yields 580,000 or so distinct CDR3 sequences, 15% to 20% seen once. The sequenced material came from PBMCs or a T cell subset sorted from them (not recorded which). Every receptor here comes from an adult woman who had mild COVID-19 (a few samples of this study predate the infection). Cell type and time point are not known.

Many counts were recorded for this clonotype. The rearrangement links TRBV11-2 to TRBJ1-1; 7 nucleotides match TRBD1. Losses at the gene ends were 5 bases for V and 3 bases for J; bases not matched to a gene: 6. Germline values: CDR1 SGHAT, CDR2 FQNNGV. CDR3 length: 14 amino acids. CDR3 sequence reads: CASSRDRVDTEAFF. The CDR3 DNA reads TGTGCCAGCAGCCGTGACAGGGTGGACACTGAAGCTTTCTTT.

CDR3 in DNA: TGTGCCAGCAGCTTAGGGGCGCCACTCCGGGAGCAGTTCTTC. Its translation: CASSLGAPLREQFF. The J gene is TRBJ2-1, the V gene TRBV7-9, with D uncertain. This CDR3 spans 14 amino acids. Germline-derived CDR1 and CDR2 are SEHNR and FQNEAQ (reference sequence). V lost 1 base to trimming and J lost 10 bases, with 14 bases between them.

The sample holds a few counts of this clonotype. The rearrangement links TRBV7-9 to TRBJ2-3; D gene uncertain. V was pared by 8 bases and J by 4 bases, with 13 bases between. Germline V gene data show CDR1 as SEHNR and CDR2 as FQNEAQ (reference sequence). The CDR3 length is 13 residues. CDR3 region: CASLEDRSDTQYF. The CDR3 coding sequence is TGTGCCAGCTTAGAGGACCGGTCAGATACGCAGTATTTT. The whole variable domain, filled in from reference TRBV7-9 and TRBJ2-3, reads DTGVSQNPRHKITKRGQNVTFRCDPISEHNRLYWYRQTLGQGPEFLTYFQNEAQLEKSRLLSDRFSAERPKGSFSTLEIQRTEQGDSAMYLCASLEDRSDTQYFGPGTRLTVL.

The table lists this clonotype with a few counts. V is TRBV7-9 and J is TRBJ1-3; 7 positions match TRBD1. The trim removed 3 bases at V and 4 bases at J, leaving 3 bases unmatched. From germline, CDR1 is SEHNR and CDR2 FQNEAQ (reference sequence). The CDR3 has 14 residues. The CDR3 nucleotides read TGTGCCAGCAGCTTCCCGGGACAGGGAAACACCATATATTTT. Translation: CASSFPGQGNTIYF.

V usage is TRBV6-1 and J usage is TRBJ2-7; weak D call: TRBD2 (6 bases). Per germline, CDR1 MNHNS and CDR2 SASEGT. The CDR3 length is 16 residues. Trimming removed 1 base at V and 3 bases at J, with 16 bases between. The CDR3 sequence is CASSEDLLGLIYEQYF. CDR3 nucleotides: TGTGCCAGCAGTGAAGACTTGCTAGGACTAATCTACGAGCAGTACTTC.

This chain connects TRBV30 to TRBJ2-5; 9 bases are shared with TRBD1. The germline CDR1 and CDR2 sequences are GTSNPN and SVGIG (reference sequence). The CDR3 consists of 14 residues. Trimming cost V 0 bases and J 4 bases; bases outside gene matches: 3. DNA of the CDR3: TGTGCCTGGAGTGTAGGGACAGGGCGAGAGACCCAGTACTTC. Amino acid sequence: CAWSVGTGRETQYF.

This clonotype was observed many times. This chain connects TRBV12-3 or TRBV12-4 to TRBJ2-7; D call uncertain. Trimming pared 1 base from V and 1 base from J, leaving 8 bases between. The CDR3 contains 14 residues. CDR3 amino acids: CASSLDLLSYEQYF. DNA of the CDR3: TGTGCCAGCAGTTTAGATCTGCTATCCTACGAGCAGTACTTC.

The J gene is TRBJ2-7, the V gene TRBV20-1; 8 bases align to TRBD2. CDR3 size: 14 residues. Per germline, CDR1 DFQATT and CDR2 SNEGSKA (reference sequence). Trimming took 4 bases from V and 0 from J; bases not matched to a gene: 5. The CDR3 region has the DNA TGCAGTGCTACTGGCGGGAGGAGCTCCTACGAGCAGTACTTC. It is translated as CSATGGRSSYEQYF.

This clonotype was seen at least ten times. The chain has TRBV9 and TRBJ2-2; D perhaps matches TRBD1 (6 bases). This CDR3 is built from 17 residues. Trimming pared 1 base from V and 0 bases from J, leaving 13 bases between. Germline CDR1 reads SGDLS; CDR2 reads YYNGEE. CDR3 in DNA: TGTGCCAGCAGCGTAACCCGGGACACCTCGAACACCGGGGAGCTGTTTTTT. Its translation: CASSVTRDTSNTGELFF.

This clonotype came up a few times. V usage is TRBV5-1 and J usage is TRBJ2-7, with TRBD1 matching 7 bases. The CDR3 length is 19 residues. Germline V CDR1 and CDR2: SGHRS, YFSETQ. V gave up 6 bases and J gave up 0 bases; unmatched junction bases: 21. CDR3 loop: CASTPDSGTENYYSYEQYF. In DNA form, the CDR3 reads TGCGCCAGCACCCCGGATTCCGGGACAGAAAATTATTACTCCTACGAGCAGTACTTC.

This clonotype showed up just a few times. The J gene is TRBJ1-2, the V gene TRBV15; TRBD1 might be the D (6 bases). The CDR3 length is 15 residues. CDR1 and CDR2 (germline): LNHNV, YYDKDF (reference sequence). V shed 5 bases and J shed 2 bases, with 15 bases lying between them. The CDR3 is CATSGWKDSNYGYTF. The CDR3, as DNA: TGTGCCACCAGCGGTTGGAAGGACAGCAACTATGGCTACACCTTC.

This clonotype was observed a few times. The chain employs TRBV7-9 and TRBJ2-1, with D unclear. V was pared by 10 bases and J by 5 bases, with 18 bases between. Germline CDR1 is SEHNR and CDR2 is FQNEAQ (reference sequence). The CDR3 is 14 amino acids. The CDR3, as DNA: TGTGCCAAGCAGCTAAGCGATAGGGACAATGAGCAGTTCTTC. Its protein product is CAKQLSDRDNEQFF.

The CDR3 is CASSYPGHANTEAFF. In nucleotides, the CDR3 is TGTGCCAGCAGTTACCCCGGACACGCCAACACTGAAGCTTTCTTT. This rearrangement joins TRBV6-5 to TRBJ1-1; a possible D gene is TRBD1 (5 bases). This CDR3 has 15 residues. Germline CDR1 is MNHEY and CDR2 is SVGAGI. Deletions cut 2 bases from V and 2 bases from J, with 12 bases between.

The chain has TRBV19 and TRBJ1-5; D uncertain. This CDR3 is 15 amino acids long. The V end was cut by 5 bases, the J end by 3 bases, with 14 bases between. Germline V gene data show CDR1 as LNHDA and CDR2 as SQIVND (reference sequence). The CDR3 region is CASSLTLGPNQPQHF. The DNA of the CDR3 is TGTGCCAGTAGTTTGACCCTCGGACCCAATCAGCCCCAGCATTTT.

The rearrangement uses TRBV7-2 and TRBJ2-3; D unresolved. Germline V gene sequence: CDR1 SGHTA, CDR2 FQGNSA. CDR3 size: 16 residues. V shed 4 bases and J shed 0 bases, with 14 bases lying between them. The DNA for the CDR3 is TGTGCCAGCAGCTCCATAGGGTCCGCTAGCACAGATACGCAGTATTTT. Protein product: CASSSIGSASTDTQYF.

This clonotype was counted only a few times. The junction departs from germline at one end; a sequencing error may be responsible. This chain links TRBV28 with TRBJ1-1; TRBD1 matches 7 bases. This CDR3 has 15 residues. The germline V gene encodes CDR1 MDHEN and CDR2 SYDVKM. CDR3 sequence: CASSRGDSPNTEAFF. The CDR3 DNA reads as TGTGCCAGCAGCCGCGGGGACAGTCCAAACACTGAAGCCTTCTTT.

The sample holds a few counts of this clonotype. The chain combines TRBV20-1 with TRBJ2-7; 7 nucleotides align to TRBD1. The CDR3 has 13 amino acids. V gave up 5 bases and J gave up 5 bases; unmatched junction bases: 9. Germline CDR1 DFQATT, CDR2 SNEGSKA (reference sequence). The CDR3: CSAERGLSDEQYF. The DNA for the CDR3 is TGCAGTGCTGAGAGGGGGCTCAGCGACGAGCAGTACTTC.

This clonotype was observed once. V and J are TRBV9 and TRBJ2-1, with TRBD2 identical over 10 bases. CDR1 and CDR2 (germline): SGDLS, YYNGEE. V shed 4 bases, J shed 6 bases, and the junction held 7 bases outside the gene matches. This CDR3 is built from 15 residues. CDR3: CASSTGTSVGNEQFF. The CDR3 region has the DNA TGTGCCAGCAGCACAGGGACTAGCGTGGGCAATGAGCAGTTCTTC. The complete variable domain, with remaining parts taken from reference TRBV9 and TRBJ2-1, reads DSGVTQTPKHLITATGQRVTLRCSPRSGDLSVYWYQQSLDQGLQFLIQYYNGEERAKGNILERFSAQQFPDLHSELNLSSLELGDSALYFCASSTGTSVGNEQFFGPGTRLTVL.

The sample holds a few counts of this clonotype. This chain connects TRBV29-1 to TRBJ2-1, with TRBD1 as a possible D gene (7 bases). V lost 7 bases and J lost 9, with 22 bases in between. The CDR3 sequence is 14 residues long. Germline assignment: CDR1 SQVTM and CDR2 ANQGSEA. The CDR3 loop is CSGGRRQGISEQFF. The CDR3 DNA reads TGCAGCGGGGGGAGGAGACAGGGAATAAGTGAGCAGTTCTTC.

In this sample, this clonotype turned up a few times. This rearrangement joins TRBV20-1 to TRBJ2-7, with D perhaps TRBD2 (6 bases). The CDR3 extends over 15 amino acids. Trimming stripped 2 bases from V and 3 bases from J, with 17 bases between. CDR1 and CDR2 from the germline V gene are DFQATT and SNEGSKA (reference sequence). CDR3 bases: TGCAGTGCTAGATTCCGGAGGCGGGAACACTACGAGCAGTACTTC. Encoded protein: CSARFRRREHYEQYF.